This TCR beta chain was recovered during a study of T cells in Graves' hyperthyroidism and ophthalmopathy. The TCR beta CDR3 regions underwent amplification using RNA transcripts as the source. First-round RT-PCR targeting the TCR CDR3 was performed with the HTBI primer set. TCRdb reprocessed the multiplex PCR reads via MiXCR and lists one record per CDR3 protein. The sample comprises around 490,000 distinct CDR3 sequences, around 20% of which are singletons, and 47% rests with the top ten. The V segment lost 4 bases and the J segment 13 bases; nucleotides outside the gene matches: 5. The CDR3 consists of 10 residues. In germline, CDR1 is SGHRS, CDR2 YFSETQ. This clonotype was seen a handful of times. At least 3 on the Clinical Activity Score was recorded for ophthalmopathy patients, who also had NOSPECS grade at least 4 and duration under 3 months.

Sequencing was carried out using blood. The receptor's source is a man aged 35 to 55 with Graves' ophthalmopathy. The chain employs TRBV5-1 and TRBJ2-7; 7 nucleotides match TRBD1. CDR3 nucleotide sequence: TGCGCCAGCAGCGGAAGGGGGCACTACTTC. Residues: CASSGRGHYF.